This TCR beta chain stems from a study of beta chain features in type 1 diabetes. Regarding the study as a whole: It was possible that PCR favored shorter templates, equally so in patients and controls. In comparison with healthy donors, patients had naive, central memory and Treg TCRB repertoires that appeared more similar.

This clone was observed many times. Its antigen remains unidentified. This CDR3 spans 14 amino acids. V lost 2 bases and J 5 bases, leaving 10 bases between the germline ends. Looked up from germline, CDR1 is SGHTA and CDR2 is FQGTGA. The entirety of the isolated RNA underwent reverse transcription, so expressed TCRB transcripts were sequenced. The average read count of naive, central memory and regulatory T cell samples was some 3.5 million. TCRdb's table, derived via immunoSEQ multiplex PCR, lists solely in-frame clones and lacks some. The table records 300,000 to 350,000 clones, around 13% of them present only once. Every donor had blood drawn once into heparin, around 100 mL on average.

The TCR was taken from a man aged 30 to 39 in good health. The sample taken for sequencing was central memory CD4+ T cells from blood. The chain employs TRBV7-3 and TRBJ2-1; possible D gene TRBD2, 5 bases. CDR3 DNA: TGTGCCAGCAGCTTAGGGCGGGCTAACAATGAGCAGTTCTTC. It specifies CASSLGRANNEQFF.